The clone carrying this T cell receptor (beta chain) has only one observation. This entry comes from a study of OX40 agonist ivuxolimab in advanced cancers. The CDR3 runs 13 residues. With 1 base removed from V and 2 bases from J, the gap between germline ends came to 3 bases. Germline lookup yields CDR1 SGHAT and CDR2 FQNNGV. Produced via immunoSEQ multiplex PCR; TCRdb's table is partial and in-frame only. The repertoire includes more than 10,000 clones, 84% of them detected once, and 42% sits in the top ten. The V gene is TRBV11-2, the J gene TRBJ2-1, with D unclear. This specimen consisted of CD4+ or CD8+ T cells sorted from blood, obtained in a trial of the OX40 agonist ivuxolimab. The source is an adult with an advanced solid tumor such as melanoma, head and neck, liver or kidney cancer. For the CDR3, the DNA is TGTGCCAGCAGCTTAGCTACCTACAATGAGCAGTTCTTC. Translating gives CASSLATYNEQFF.